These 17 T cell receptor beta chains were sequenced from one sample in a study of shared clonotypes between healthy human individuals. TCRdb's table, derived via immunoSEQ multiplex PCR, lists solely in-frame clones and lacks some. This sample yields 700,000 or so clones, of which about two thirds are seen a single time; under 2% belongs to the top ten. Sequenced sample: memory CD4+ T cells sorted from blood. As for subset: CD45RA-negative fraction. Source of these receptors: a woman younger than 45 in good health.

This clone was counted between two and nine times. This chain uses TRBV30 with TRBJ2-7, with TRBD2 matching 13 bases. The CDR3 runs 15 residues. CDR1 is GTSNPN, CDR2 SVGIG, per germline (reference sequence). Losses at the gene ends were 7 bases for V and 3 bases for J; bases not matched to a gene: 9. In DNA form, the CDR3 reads TGTGCCTTCGCCGGGACTAGCGGGACTCTCTACGAGCAGTACTTC. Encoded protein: CAFAGTSGTLYEQYF.

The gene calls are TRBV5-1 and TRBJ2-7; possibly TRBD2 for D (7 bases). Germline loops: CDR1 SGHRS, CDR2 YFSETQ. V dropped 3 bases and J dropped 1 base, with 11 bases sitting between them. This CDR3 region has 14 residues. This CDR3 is CASSSQGGSYEQYF. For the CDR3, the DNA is TGCGCCAGCAGCTCACAGGGAGGGTCCTACGAGCAGTACTTC.

The CDR3 reads CASSPTGPGGYDGYTF. As DNA, the CDR3 is TGTGCCAGCAGCCCGACTGGGCCGGGGGGATATGATGGCTACACCTTC. V usage is TRBV9 and J usage is TRBJ1-2; a weak D match, TRBD1 (5 bases). The germline V gene has CDR1 SGDLS and CDR2 YYNGEE. The CDR3 sequence is 16 residues long. The germline V and J ends were trimmed by 4 bases and 6 bases, with 22 bases remaining between them.

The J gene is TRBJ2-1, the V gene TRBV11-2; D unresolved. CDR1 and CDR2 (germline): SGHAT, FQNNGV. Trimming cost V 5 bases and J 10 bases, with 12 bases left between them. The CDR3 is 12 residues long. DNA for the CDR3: TGTGCCAGCAGCGTTAGTATCCGAGAGCAGTTCTTC. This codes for CASSVSIREQFF.

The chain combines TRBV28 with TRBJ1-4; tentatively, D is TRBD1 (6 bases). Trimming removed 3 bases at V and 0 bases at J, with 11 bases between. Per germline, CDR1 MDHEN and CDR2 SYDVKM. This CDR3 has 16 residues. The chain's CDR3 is CASSFSQGATNEKLFF. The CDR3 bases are TGTGCCAGCAGTTTTTCACAGGGTGCAACTAATGAAAAACTGTTTTTT.

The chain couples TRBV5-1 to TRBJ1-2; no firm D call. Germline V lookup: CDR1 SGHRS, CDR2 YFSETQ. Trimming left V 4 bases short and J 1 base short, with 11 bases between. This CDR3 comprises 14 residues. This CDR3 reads CASSRRTDNYGYTF. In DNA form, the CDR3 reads TGCGCCAGCAGCAGAAGGACGGATAACTATGGCTACACCTTC.

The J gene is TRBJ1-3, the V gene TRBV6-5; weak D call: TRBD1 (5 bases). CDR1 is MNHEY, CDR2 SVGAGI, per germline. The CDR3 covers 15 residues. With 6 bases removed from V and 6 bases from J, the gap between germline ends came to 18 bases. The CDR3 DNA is TGTGCCAGCAGCTACGACAGCGATCCGGCAAACACCATATATTTT. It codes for CASSYDSDPANTIYF.

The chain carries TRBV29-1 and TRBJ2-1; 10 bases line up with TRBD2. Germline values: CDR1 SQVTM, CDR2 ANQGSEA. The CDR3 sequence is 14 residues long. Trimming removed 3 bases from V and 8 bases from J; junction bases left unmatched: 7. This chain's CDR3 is CSVDTSGKRYEQFF. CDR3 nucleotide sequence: TGCAGCGTTGATACTAGCGGGAAAAGATATGAGCAGTTCTTC.

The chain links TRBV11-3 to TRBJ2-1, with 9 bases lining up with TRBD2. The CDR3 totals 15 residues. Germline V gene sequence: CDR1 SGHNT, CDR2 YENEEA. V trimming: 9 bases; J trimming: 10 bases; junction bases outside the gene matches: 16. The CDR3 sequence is CARLRGGRVTSEQFF. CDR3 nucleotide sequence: TGTGCCAGACTCCGCGGCGGGAGGGTCACTTCCGAGCAGTTCTTC. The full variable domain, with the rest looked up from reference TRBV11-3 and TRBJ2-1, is EAGVVQSPRYKIIEKKQPVAFWCNPISGHNTLYWYLQNLGQGPELLIRYENEEAVDDSQLPKDRFSAERLKGVDSTLKIQPAELGDSAVYLCARLRGGRVTSEQFFGPGTRLTVL.

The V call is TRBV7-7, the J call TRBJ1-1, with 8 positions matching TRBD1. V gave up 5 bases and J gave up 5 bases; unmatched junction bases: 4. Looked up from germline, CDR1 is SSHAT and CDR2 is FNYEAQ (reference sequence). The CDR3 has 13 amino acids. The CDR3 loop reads CASSQGTGTEAFF. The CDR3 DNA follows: TGTGCCAGCAGCCAAGGGACAGGAACTGAAGCTTTCTTT.

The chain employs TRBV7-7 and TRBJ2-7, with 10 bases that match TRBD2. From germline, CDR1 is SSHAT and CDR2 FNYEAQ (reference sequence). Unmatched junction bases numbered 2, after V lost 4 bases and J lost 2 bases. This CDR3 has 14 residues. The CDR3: CASSSGLAPYEQYF. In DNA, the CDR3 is TGTGCCAGCAGCTCGGGACTAGCGCCCTACGAGCAGTACTTC.

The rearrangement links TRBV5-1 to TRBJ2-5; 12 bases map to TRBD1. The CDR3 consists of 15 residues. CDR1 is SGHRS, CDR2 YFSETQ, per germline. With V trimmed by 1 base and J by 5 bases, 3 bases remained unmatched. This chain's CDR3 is CASSLRDRGRETQYF. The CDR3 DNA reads TGCGCCAGCAGCTTGAGGGACAGGGGGCGCGAGACCCAGTACTTC.

Here the CDR3 reads CATPRLAGAGEQYF. For the CDR3, the DNA is TGTGCCACCCCGCGACTAGCGGGAGCGGGGGAGCAGTACTTC. V gene TRBV6-9 combines with J gene TRBJ2-7, with 12 bases matching TRBD2. Germline lookup yields CDR1 MNHGY and CDR2 SVAAGI. V lost 10 bases to trimming and J lost 7 bases; unmatched junction nucleotides: 11. The CDR3 totals 14 residues.

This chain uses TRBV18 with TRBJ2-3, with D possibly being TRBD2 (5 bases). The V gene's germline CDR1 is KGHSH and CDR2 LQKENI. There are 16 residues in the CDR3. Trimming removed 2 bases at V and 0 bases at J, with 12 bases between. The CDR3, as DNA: TGTGCCAGCTCACCAAGGAACGGGATGAGCACAGATACGCAGTATTTT. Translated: CASSPRNGMSTDTQYF.

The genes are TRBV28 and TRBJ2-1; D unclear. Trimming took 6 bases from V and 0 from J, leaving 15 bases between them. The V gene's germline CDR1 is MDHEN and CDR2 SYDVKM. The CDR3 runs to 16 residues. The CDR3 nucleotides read TGTGCCAGCAGGACCTCCGGTATACGCTCCTACAATGAGCAGTTCTTC. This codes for CASRTSGIRSYNEQFF.

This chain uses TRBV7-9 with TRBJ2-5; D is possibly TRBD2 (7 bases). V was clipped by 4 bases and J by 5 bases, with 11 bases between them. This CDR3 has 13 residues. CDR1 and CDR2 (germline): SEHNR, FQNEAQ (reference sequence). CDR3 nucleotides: TGTGCCAGCAGCTCCGGGGGGCGGGAGACCCAGTACTTC. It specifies CASSSGGRETQYF. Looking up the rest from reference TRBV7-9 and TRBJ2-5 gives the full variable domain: DTGVSQNPRHKITKRGQNVTFRCDPISEHNRLYWYRQTLGQGPEFLTYFQNEAQLEKSRLLSDRFSAERPKGSFSTLEIQRTEQGDSAMYLCASSSGGRETQYFGPGTRLLVL.

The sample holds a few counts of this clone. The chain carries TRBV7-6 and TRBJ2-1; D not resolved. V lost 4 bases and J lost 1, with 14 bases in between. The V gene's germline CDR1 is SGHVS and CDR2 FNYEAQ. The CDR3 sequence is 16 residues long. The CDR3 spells CASSSLRLVSYNEQFF. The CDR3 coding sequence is TGTGCCAGCAGCTCGCTCCGGCTAGTTTCCTACAATGAGCAGTTCTTC.